These T cell receptor beta chains were read from a single sample in a study of cytomegalovirus exposure and HLA in healthy donors. TCRdb's copy holds only in-frame clones and misses some; the assay was immunoSEQ multiplex PCR. The data contain some 240,000 clones, approximately 82% of them singletons. Source material: PBMCs. The origin of the receptors is a male donor in good health and CMV-seronegative. The CDR3 runs from the conserved cysteine through the conserved F or W.

>TRBJ2-7|TRBV10-2
CASSPGLASEQYF
>TRBJ2-3|TRBV19
CASSSLGGHYGDTQYF
>TRBJ1-3|TRBV10-3
CAIGGSGNTIYF
>TRBJ2-1|TRBV27
CASSLSGGWERRNSYNEQFF
>TRBJ1-1|TRBV6-1
CASSSLQGRTEAFF
>TRBJ1-2|TRBV19
CASSPRTANYGYTF
>TRBJ2-1|TRBV5-1
CASSLALTASGSIDEQFF
>TRBJ2-7|TRBV4-1
CASSQALQNYEQYF
>TRBJ2-3|TRBV18
CASSLAGAGGDTQYF
>TRBJ2-3|TRBV5-6
CASSLPEVAGGGDTQYF
>TRBJ2-3|TRBV6-4
CASSDSQEITDTQYF
>TRBJ2-3|TRBV4-1
CASSQEGTGGVVTQYF
>TRBJ2-7|TRBV7-3
CASSFGGTGRYEQYF
>TRBJ1-5|TRBV4-1
CASSVRQGGQPQHF
>TRBJ2-2|TRBV7-9
CSSSLARTEWDTGELFF
>TRBJ2-7|TRBV30
CAWRETGFWYF
>TRBJ2-7|TRBV5-8
CASSLDRGGYEQYF
>TRBJ2-3|TRBV2
CASTKSSSGGDTQYF
>TRBJ1-4|TRBV5-1
CASSNGKGAGEKLFF
>TRBJ2-1|TRBV4-2
CASSQERQINNEQFF